Presented here are 14 T cell receptor beta chains from one specimen sequenced in a study of OX40 agonist ivuxolimab in advanced cancers. The method was immunoSEQ multiplex PCR; TCRdb's version includes in-frame clones alone and lacks a portion of them. Of 25,000 to 30,000 clones in the sample, almost 80% were seen once. The sample was CD4+ or CD8+ T cells sorted from blood, taken in a trial of the OX40 agonist ivuxolimab. The receptor source for this set is an adult with an advanced solid tumor such as melanoma, head and neck, liver or kidney cancer.

The chain uses TRBV7-6 and TRBJ2-6; D may be TRBD2 (6 bases). The CDR3 consists of 16 residues. V lost 5 bases and J 0 bases, leaving 11 bases between the germline ends. CDR1 is SGHVS, CDR2 FNYEAQ, per germline. CDR3 DNA: TGTGCCAGCAGCCCTACGGGGGTCTCTGGGGCCAACGTCCTGACTTTC. Translated, it gives CASSPTGVSGANVLTF.

This rearrangement joins TRBV19 to TRBJ2-7; TRBD2 agrees at 7 bases. With 7 bases clipped from V and 3 bases from J, the junction kept 6 bases outside the gene matches. CDR1 LNHDA and CDR2 SQIVND come from the germline V gene (reference sequence). The CDR3 is 13 amino acids. The CDR3 loop is CASNPSGDYEQYF. CDR3 DNA sequence: TGTGCCAGTAACCCTAGCGGAGACTACGAGCAGTACTTC.

This clone was seen a single time. The chain has TRBV6-5 and TRBJ1-5, with D perhaps matching TRBD1 (5 bases). This CDR3 contains 15 residues. The V end was cut by 8 bases, the J end by 5 bases, with 19 bases between. CDR1 and CDR2 (germline): MNHEY, SVGAGI. The CDR3 here is CASARGTEAYQPQHF. The CDR3 bases are TGTGCCAGCGCTCGTGGGACGGAGGCCTATCAGCCCCAGCATTTT.

This clone was seen only a few times. The CDR3, as DNA: TGTGCCAGCAGCTTGGGGGGACAGGGGCTTCAAGAGACCCAGTACTTC. Amino acids: CASSLGGQGLQETQYF. The J gene is TRBJ2-5, the V gene TRBV11-2; 10 bases are shared with TRBD1. Trimming cost V 3 bases and J 2 bases; bases outside gene matches: 6. Germline V gene data show CDR1 as SGHAT and CDR2 as FQNNGV. This CDR3 has 16 amino acids.

The CDR3 nucleotides read TGTGCCAGCGCCCGGAGGGGCACTGAAGCTTTCTTT. Translated: CASARRGTEAFF. J is TRBJ1-1 and V is TRBV5-8; D possibly corresponds to TRBD1 (5 bases). Germline values: CDR1 SGHTS, CDR2 YDEGEE. V was shortened by 7 bases and J by 4 bases, with 11 bases between the two germline ends. The length of the CDR3 is 12 residues.

The rearrangement uses TRBV2 and TRBJ2-2; no firm D call. V shed 5 bases and J shed 0 bases, with 4 bases lying between them. The CDR3 totals 13 residues. The germline V gene encodes CDR1 SNHLY and CDR2 FYNNEI. The CDR3 region has the DNA TGTGCCAGCAGTTTCACGAACACCGGGGAGCTGTTTTTT. It translates to CASSFTNTGELFF.

V usage is TRBV19 and J usage is TRBJ2-2; unclear D gene. V shed 5 bases and J shed 4 bases, with 5 bases lying between them. Per germline, CDR1 LNHDA and CDR2 SQIVND (reference sequence). There are 12 residues in the CDR3. The CDR3 DNA reads TGTGCCAGTAGTTGGGCCACCGGGGAGCTGTTTTTT. Translated: CASSWATGELFF.

V is TRBV19 and J is TRBJ1-1; no clear D. Trimming took off 1 base at V and 5 bases at J, with 8 bases between the two ends. The CDR3 covers 13 residues. Per germline, CDR1 LNHDA and CDR2 SQIVND (reference sequence). The CDR3 loop reads CASSIVGETEAFF. In DNA, the CDR3 is TGTGCCAGTAGTATAGTTGGAGAAACTGAAGCTTTCTTT.

This chain links TRBV5-4 with TRBJ1-6; D not resolved. Germline V lookup: CDR1 SGHNT, CDR2 YYREEE (reference sequence). The CDR3 consists of 14 residues. V was trimmed by 0 bases and J by 6 bases, leaving 7 bases between them. CDR3 sequence (DNA): TGTGCCAGCAGCTTGGAACGGAGTAATTCACCCCTCCACTTT. The encoded protein is CASSLERSNSPLHF.

Only one count was recorded for this clone. The chain has TRBV9 and TRBJ2-2; D may be TRBD1 (6 bases). CDR3 size: 14 residues. Trimming removed 2 bases at V and 3 bases at J, with 8 bases between. Germline CDR1 is SGDLS and CDR2 is YYNGEE. The CDR3 loop is CASSVAGDTGELFF. The CDR3 nucleotides are TGTGCCAGCAGCGTGGCAGGGGACACCGGGGAGCTGTTTTTT.

The rearrangement joins TRBV5-1 to TRBJ1-1, with TRBD1 identical over 9 bases. The CDR3 has 18 residues. Germline V gene sequence: CDR1 SGHRS, CDR2 YFSETQ. V dropped 0 bases and J dropped 5; count of bases not matched to a gene: 14. DNA of the CDR3: TGCGCCAGCAGCTTGGAGGGGGACAGGGAAAGGGGTTGGACTGAAGCTTTCTTT. Its protein product is CASSLEGDRERGWTEAFF.

CDR3 nucleotide sequence: TGTGCCACCAGCAGTGGACAGGGGGCTAACTATGGCTACACCTTC. Protein sequence: CATSSGQGANYGYTF. The gene calls are TRBV15 and TRBJ1-2, with TRBD1 matching over 10 bases. Trimming cost V 3 bases and J 0 bases; bases outside gene matches: 1. Germline V gene data show CDR1 as LNHNV and CDR2 as YYDKDF (reference sequence). The CDR3 extends over 15 amino acids.

V and J are TRBV11-3 and TRBJ2-3; 15 positions agree with TRBD2. The CDR3 covers 18 residues. Germline-derived CDR1 and CDR2 are SGHNT and YENEEA. The ends lost 1 base at V and 4 bases at J; junction bases unmatched: 6. The CDR3 loop reads CASSLVGTSGGMADTQYF. The CDR3 nucleotides read TGTGCCAGCAGCTTAGTAGGGACTAGCGGGGGGATGGCAGATACGCAGTATTTT.

The V and J genes are TRBV30 and TRBJ1-3; no reliable D call. This CDR3 region has 12 residues. Germline loops: CDR1 GTSNPN, CDR2 SVGIG (reference sequence). V was pared by 4 bases and J by 2 bases, with 6 bases between. The CDR3, as DNA: TGTGCCTGGAAATTTCCTGGAAACACCATATATTTT. This gives the protein CAWKFPGNTIYF.